The source of this T cell receptor beta chain is a study of OX40 agonist ivuxolimab in advanced cancers. The study's findings and limits: Among the nonresponders, some also had low normalized T-cell clonal expansion.

As concerns this clone: Its antigen remains unknown.

Produced via immunoSEQ multiplex PCR; TCRdb's table is partial and in-frame only. The table records 74,000 or so clones, 85% to 95% of them present only once. CDR1 is MNHEY, CDR2 SMNVEV, per germline (reference sequence). The CDR3 has 15 amino acids. The ends lost 6 bases at V and 5 bases at J; junction bases unmatched: 7. The specimen was CD4+ or CD8+ T cells sorted from blood, collected in a trial of the OX40 agonist ivuxolimab. The TCR was taken from an adult with an advanced solid tumor such as melanoma, head and neck, liver or kidney cancer. V gene TRBV27 combines with J gene TRBJ2-7, with 13 bases identical to TRBD2. The CDR3 sequence is CASRTSGRAFNEQYF. The CDR3 region has the DNA TGTGCCAGCAGAACTAGCGGGAGGGCCTTTAACGAGCAGTACTTC.